The clone carrying this TCR beta chain was found once. The sample belongs to a study of Tregs in tolerant kidney transplant recipients. The assay was immunoSEQ multiplex PCR, and TCRdb's table has in-frame clones only and misses some. The repertoire holds tens of thousands of clones, with less than 95% as singletons. Trimming pared 1 base from V and 9 bases from J, leaving 11 bases between. The CDR3 sequence is 13 residues long. Germline CDR1 reads SGHRS; CDR2 reads YFSETQ. Sequencing was performed on Tregs from blood. The V gene is TRBV5-1, the J gene TRBJ1-5; the D gene is possibly TRBD1 (6 bases). The sequence was obtained from a human donor in good health. CDR3 bases: TGCGCCAGCAGCTTGATCCGGGGGCTGCCCCAGCATTTT. It translates to CASSLIRGLPQHF.